The rows below give T cell receptor beta chains drawn from one sample of a study of blood T cell repertoires in COVID-19. Clones were sequenced by immunoSEQ multiplex PCR, and TCRdb holds only the in-frame ones, with some missing. This sample has tens of thousands of clones; approximately 91% occur once, and the top ten carry 5.2%. The sequenced sample consisted of peripheral blood. The receptors originated from a man in his sixties with COVID-19, enrolled during active disease. Each CDR3 is given without its conserved first and last residue. The order of the fields is D gene, CDR3 length, J gene, V gene, CDR3 protein. The D gene is left open where the match is weak.

>.|12|TRBJ2-3|TRBV28
ASSLPGSTDTQY
>.|9|TRBJ2-1|TRBV9
ASSGQLGQF
>.|12|TRBJ2-7|TRBV2
ASLLGGTLYEQY
>TRBD1|14|TRBJ2-2|TRBV6-5
ASSYSGQGRTGELF
>.|12|TRBJ2-3|TRBV7-9
ASSFTLSSDTQY
>TRBD2|12|TRBJ2-5|TRBV9
ASSVSGRQETQY
>.|10|TRBJ1-2|TRBV7-9
ASSLGEYGYT
>.|11|TRBJ2-3|TRBV19
ASSGPSGDTQY
>.|13|TRBJ1-2|TRBV11-3
ASSPAHGHNYGYT
>TRBD1|13|TRBJ1-4|TRBV18
ASSPDRGQGEKLF
>.|11|TRBJ1-1|TRBV30
AWRVIPSVEAF
>.|15|TRBJ1-2|TRBV5-4
ASRTDLGQLTNYGYT
>.|13|TRBJ1-2|TRBV13
ASSYRGGSNYGYT
>.|13|TRBJ1-2|TRBV18
ASFTIRGPNYGYT
>.|13|TRBJ1-3|TRBV30
AWSPTGSDGNTIY
>.|10|TRBJ1-5|TRBV2
ASRGVNQPQH
>TRBD2|14|TRBJ2-1|TRBV28
ASSPPSGGTYNEQF
>TRBD1|12|TRBJ2-3|TRBV29-1
SVHRTGVPLTQY
>TRBD1|12|TRBJ1-2|TRBV3-1/TRBV3-2
ASSQDRTGGGYT
>.|12|TRBJ2-5|TRBV18
ASSPNREQETQY
>TRBD2|19|TRBJ2-1|TRBV6-2/TRBV6-3
ASSGTTSTSGRRRSYNEQF
>TRBD1|13|TRBJ2-1|TRBV11-1
ASSPRTGLYNEQF
>.|12|TRBJ1-1|TRBV7-2
ASKHRDTYTEAF
>TRBD1|16|TRBJ2-2|TRBV14
ASSQHTGGVYESGELF
>TRBD1|13|TRBJ2-7|TRBV19
ASSGHRDRAYEQY
>.|10|TRBJ2-3|TRBV5-1
ASSLAMDTQY
>.|12|TRBJ1-3|TRBV19
ASSWSSSGNTIY
>TRBD1|13|TRBJ2-5|TRBV15
ATSRDQGVQETQY
>.|14|TRBJ1-5|TRBV28
ASRSTDSHSNQPQH
>.|11|TRBJ1-1|TRBV25-1
ASSAAGYTEAF
>TRBD1|13|TRBJ1-2|TRBV6-2/TRBV6-3
ASSSPDRVGYGYT
>TRBD2|12|TRBJ2-3|TRBV7-9
ASSSGGSTDTQY
>.|11|TRBJ2-5|TRBV5-4
ASSLQGQETQY
>TRBD2|14|TRBJ2-7|TRBV27
ASSLSASGDQYEQY
>.|10|TRBJ2-7|TRBV7-8
ASSPVEHEQY
>TRBD1|14|TRBJ1-1|TRBV6-2/TRBV6-3
ASSYKPGQANTEAF
>.|14|TRBJ2-7|TRBV21-1
ASSKGRWGHIYEQY
>.|14|TRBJ2-5|TRBV7-9
ASSLGEASFQETQY
>TRBD2|14|TRBJ2-1|TRBV28
ASNHPAGGEDNEQF
>.|14|TRBJ2-1|TRBV13
ASRLSTGRAYNEQF
>TRBD1|13|TRBJ2-5|TRBV2
GSFPGQGWRETQY
>.|12|TRBJ2-1|TRBV10-1
ASSESSSYNEQF
>.|12|TRBJ1-1|TRBV5-1
ASSSTEKNTEAF
>TRBD1|11|TRBJ1-6|TRBV9
ASSGPQGSPLH
>.|12|TRBJ1-2|TRBV15
ATSRDRGNYGYT
>.|11|TRBJ2-7|TRBV11-2
ASSLPSNGEQY
>.|14|TRBJ1-5|TRBV23-1
ASSQSSRACNQPQH
>TRBD1|13|TRBJ2-7|TRBV15
ATSRDRSKGYEQY
>TRBD1|18|TRBJ2-1|TRBV3-1/TRBV3-2
ASSLRAGTGGIHGVNEQF
>.|10|TRBJ1-1|TRBV28
ASLTENTEAF
>TRBD1|11|TRBJ2-7|TRBV5-1
ASSSGTGREQY
>TRBD2|14|TRBJ2-3|TRBV7-6
ASSSGLAGRTDTQY
>TRBD1|13|TRBJ1-2|TRBV9
ASSVAPGGDYGYT